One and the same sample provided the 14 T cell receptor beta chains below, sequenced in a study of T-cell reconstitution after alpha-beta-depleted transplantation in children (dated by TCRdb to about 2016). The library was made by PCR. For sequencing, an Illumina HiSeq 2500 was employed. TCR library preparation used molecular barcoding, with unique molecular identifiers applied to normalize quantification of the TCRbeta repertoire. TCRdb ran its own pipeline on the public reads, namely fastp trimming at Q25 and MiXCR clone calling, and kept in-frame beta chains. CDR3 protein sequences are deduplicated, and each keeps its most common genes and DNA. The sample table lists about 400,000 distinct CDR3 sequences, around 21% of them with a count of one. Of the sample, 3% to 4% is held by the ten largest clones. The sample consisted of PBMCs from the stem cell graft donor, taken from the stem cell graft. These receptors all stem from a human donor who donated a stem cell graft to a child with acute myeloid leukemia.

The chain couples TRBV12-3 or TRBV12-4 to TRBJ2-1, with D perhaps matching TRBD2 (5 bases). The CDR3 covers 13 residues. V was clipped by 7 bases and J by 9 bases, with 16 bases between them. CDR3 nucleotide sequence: TGTGCCAGCAACCACGGAAGCGGCGGTGAGCAGTTCTTC. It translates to CASNHGSGGEQFF.

CDR3 DNA sequence: TGCAGTGCTAGCCCTCTTGGACCTGGGGGTACGCAGTATTTT. Protein sequence: CSASPLGPGGTQYF. J is TRBJ2-3 and V is TRBV20-1; D possibly uses TRBD1 or TRBD2 (5 bases each). Germline loops: CDR1 DFQATT, CDR2 SNEGSKA (reference sequence). The CDR3 sequence is 14 residues long. V was cut by 3 bases and J by 8 bases, with 18 bases left in between.

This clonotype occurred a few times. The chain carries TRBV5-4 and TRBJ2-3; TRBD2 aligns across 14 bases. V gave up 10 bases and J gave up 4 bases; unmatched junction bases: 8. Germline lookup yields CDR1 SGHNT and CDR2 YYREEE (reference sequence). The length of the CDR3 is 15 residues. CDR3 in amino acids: CAFTGTSGSSDTQYF. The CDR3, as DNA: TGTGCCTTCACCGGGACTAGCGGGAGCTCAGATACGCAGTATTTT.

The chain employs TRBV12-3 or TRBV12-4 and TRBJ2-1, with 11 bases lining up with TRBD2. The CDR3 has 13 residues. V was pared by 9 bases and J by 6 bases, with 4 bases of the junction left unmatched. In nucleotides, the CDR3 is TGTGCCAGTCTAGCGGGAGGCCCCAATGAGCAGTTCTTC. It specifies CASLAGGPNEQFF.

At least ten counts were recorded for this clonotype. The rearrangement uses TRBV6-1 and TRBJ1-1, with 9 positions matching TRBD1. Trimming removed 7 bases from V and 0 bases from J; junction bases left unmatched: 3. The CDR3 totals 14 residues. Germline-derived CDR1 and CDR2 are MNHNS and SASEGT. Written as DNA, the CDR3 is TGTGCCAGCACCCGGGACAGGGTGAACACTGAAGCTTTCTTT. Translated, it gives CASTRDRVNTEAFF.

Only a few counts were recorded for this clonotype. CDR3 residues: CASSEIGVGETQYF. In nucleotides, the CDR3 is TGTGCCAGCAGCGAAATAGGTGTCGGGGAGACCCAGTACTTC. The chain carries TRBV9 and TRBJ2-5; D is uncertain. This CDR3 region has 14 residues. V was pared by 3 bases and J by 5 bases, with 14 bases between. Germline assignment: CDR1 SGDLS and CDR2 YYNGEE.

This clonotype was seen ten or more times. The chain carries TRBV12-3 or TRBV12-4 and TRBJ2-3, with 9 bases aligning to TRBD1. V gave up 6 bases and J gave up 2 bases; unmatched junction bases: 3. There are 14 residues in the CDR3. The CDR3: CASSDRGITDTQYF. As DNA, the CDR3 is TGTGCCAGCAGCGACAGGGGGATCACAGATACGCAGTATTTT.

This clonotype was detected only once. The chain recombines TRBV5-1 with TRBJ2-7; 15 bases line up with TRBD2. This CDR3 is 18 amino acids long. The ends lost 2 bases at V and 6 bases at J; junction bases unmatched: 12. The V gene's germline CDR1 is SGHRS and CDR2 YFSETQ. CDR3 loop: CASSFLGLAGGPGVEQYF. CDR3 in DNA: TGCGCCAGCAGCTTCCTCGGACTAGCGGGAGGGCCTGGGGTCGAGCAGTACTTC.

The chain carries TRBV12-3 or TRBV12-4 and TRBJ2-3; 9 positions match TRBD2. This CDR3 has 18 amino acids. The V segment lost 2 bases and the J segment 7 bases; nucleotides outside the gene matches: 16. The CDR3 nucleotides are TGTGCCAGCAGTTTAAGGACTAGCGCTGTATTTTGGCCTAATACGCAGTATTTT. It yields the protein CASSLRTSAVFWPNTQYF.

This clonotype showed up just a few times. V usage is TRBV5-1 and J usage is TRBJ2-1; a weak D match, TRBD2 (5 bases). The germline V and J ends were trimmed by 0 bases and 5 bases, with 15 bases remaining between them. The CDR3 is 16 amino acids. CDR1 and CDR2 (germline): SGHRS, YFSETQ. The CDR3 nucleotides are TGCGCCAGCAGCTTGGGGACTTTTCCCTCGGACAATGAGCAGTTCTTC. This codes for CASSLGTFPSDNEQFF.

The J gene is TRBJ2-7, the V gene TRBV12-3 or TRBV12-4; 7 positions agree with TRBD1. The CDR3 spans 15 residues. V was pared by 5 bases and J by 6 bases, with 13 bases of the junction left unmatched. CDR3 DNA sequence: TGTGCCAGCAGTCCACACACGACAGGGAGCAGCGAGCAGTACTTC. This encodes CASSPHTTGSSEQYF.

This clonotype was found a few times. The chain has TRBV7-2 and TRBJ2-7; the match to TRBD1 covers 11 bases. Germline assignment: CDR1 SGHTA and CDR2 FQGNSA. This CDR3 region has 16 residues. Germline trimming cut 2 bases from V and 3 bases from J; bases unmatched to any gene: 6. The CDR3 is CASSLKGGTGGYEQYF. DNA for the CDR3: TGTGCCAGCAGCTTAAAAGGGGGGACAGGGGGCTACGAGCAGTACTTC.

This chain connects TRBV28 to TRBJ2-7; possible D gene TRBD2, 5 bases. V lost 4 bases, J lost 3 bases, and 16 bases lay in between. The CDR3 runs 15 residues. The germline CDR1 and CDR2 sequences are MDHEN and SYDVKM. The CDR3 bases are TGTGCCAGCAGTTCTCGCCTAAACCGGGACTACGAGCAGTACTTC. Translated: CASSSRLNRDYEQYF.

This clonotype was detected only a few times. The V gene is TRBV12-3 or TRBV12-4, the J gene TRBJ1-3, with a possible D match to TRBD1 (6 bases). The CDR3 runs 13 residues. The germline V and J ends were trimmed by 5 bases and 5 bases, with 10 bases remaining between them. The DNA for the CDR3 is TGTGCCAGCAGTCCCCGGGACAGAAACACCATATATTTT. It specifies CASSPRDRNTIYF.